The 21 T cell receptor beta chains listed next were all sequenced from one sample in a study of Graves' ophthalmopathy and Graves' hyperthyroidism. Amplification from RNA transcripts yielded the TCR beta CDR3 regions. HTBI primers were employed in first-round RT-PCR, then a second-round multiplex PCR followed. TCRdb called the multiplex PCR reads again in MiXCR, with one record for every CDR3 protein. In the table there are about half a million distinct CDR3 sequences, approximately 15% of which are singletons. The sequenced sample consisted of blood. The source of these receptors is a woman younger than 45 with Graves' ophthalmopathy.

The chain joins TRBV18 to TRBJ1-2, with TRBD1 matching 9 bases. V gave up 3 bases and J gave up 2 bases; unmatched junction bases: 4. This CDR3 region has 15 residues. Germline CDR1 and CDR2: KGHSH and LQKENI. The CDR3 loop reads CASSPGQGINYGYTF. The CDR3 DNA follows: TGTGCCAGCTCACCTGGACAGGGGATAAACTATGGCTACACCTTC.

This clonotype was detected ten times or more. This clone may be a read error of a much larger clone one base away. This chain connects TRBV12-3 or TRBV12-4 to TRBJ1-1, with D possibly being TRBD1 (6 bases). The CDR3 runs to 13 residues. CDR3 sequence (DNA): TGTGCCAGCAGTTTGAAAAGGGGGACTGAAGCTCTCTTT. Protein: CASSLKRGTEALF.

This clonotype occurred many times. V gene TRBV6-1 combines with J gene TRBJ2-5; 13 nucleotides agree with TRBD2. Trimming at V came to 6 bases and at J to 5 bases, leaving 12 bases not matched to a gene. Germline assignment: CDR1 MNHNS and CDR2 SASEGT. The CDR3 runs 17 residues. CDR3 DNA: TGTGCCAGCAGCCCCCCCGGGACTAGCGGGGCCAGGGAGACCCAGTACTTC. Its translation is CASSPPGTSGARETQYF.

This clonotype was seen many times. Possible read error: a much larger clone is one base away. This chain connects TRBV30 to TRBJ2-7; no clear D gene. This CDR3 comprises 12 residues. Looked up from germline, CDR1 is GTSNPN and CDR2 is SVGIG (reference sequence). In DNA, the CDR3 is TGTGCCTGGGGTGTGACGTCCTACGAGCAGTACTTC. This encodes CAWGVTSYEQYF. Supplemented by reference TRBV30 and TRBJ2-7, the full variable domain reads SQTIHQWPATLVQPVGSPLSLECTVEGTSNPNLYWYRQAAGRGLQLLFYSVGIGQISSEVPQNLSASRPQDRQFILSSKKLLLSDSGFYLCAWGVTSYEQYFGPGTRLTVT.

Many counts were recorded for this clonotype. This chain uses TRBV28 with TRBJ1-2, with D hard to call. Germline V CDR1 and CDR2: MDHEN, SYDVKM. This CDR3 has 14 residues. V was trimmed by 6 bases and J by 4 bases, leaving 15 bases between them. CDR3 coding DNA: TGTGCCAGCAGCCACGACGGACGGATCTATGGCTACACCTTC. This encodes CASSHDGRIYGYTF.

The chain uses TRBV9 and TRBJ2-7; 7 nucleotides align to TRBD2. The junction had 8 bases not matched to a gene; V was cut back by 4 bases and J by 1 base. The CDR3 is 15 residues long. Germline lookup yields CDR1 SGDLS and CDR2 YYNGEE. CDR3 nucleotide sequence: TGTGCCAGCAGCACCAGTGGGGGGGTTTCCTACGAGCAGTACTTC. Its translation: CASSTSGGVSYEQYF.

This clonotype was picked up many times. This chain joins TRBV29-1 and TRBJ1-1, with TRBD1 as a possible D gene (6 bases). Trimming cost V 4 bases and J 5 bases, with 26 bases left between them. Per germline, CDR1 SQVTM and CDR2 ANQGSEA. This CDR3 has 17 amino acids. CDR3 sequence: CSVGPWGDRLGETEAFF. The CDR3 DNA reads TGCAGCGTTGGCCCATGGGGCGACAGGCTAGGAGAGACTGAAGCTTTCTTT. The full variable domain, in which reference TRBV29-1 and TRBJ1-1 provide the parts outside the CDR3, is SAVISQKPSRDICQRGTSLTIQCQVDSQVTMMFWYRQQPGQSLTLIATANQGSEATYESGFVIDKFPISRPNLTFSTLTVSNMSPEDSSIYLCSVGPWGDRLGETEAFFGQGTRLTVV.

This clonotype has a count of ten or more. The chain carries TRBV6-1 and TRBJ2-7; a possible D gene is TRBD1 (6 bases). V shed 0 bases and J shed 3 bases, with 12 bases lying between them. Germline CDR1 reads MNHNS; CDR2 reads SASEGT. This CDR3 contains 15 residues. The CDR3 region is CASSEAGHTYYEQYF. In DNA form, the CDR3 reads TGTGCCAGCAGTGAAGCGGGACACACTTACTACGAGCAGTACTTC.

This clonotype has a count of ten or more. The chain combines TRBV19 with TRBJ2-2, with D maybe TRBD2 (6 bases). Germline V lookup: CDR1 LNHDA, CDR2 SQIVND (reference sequence). This CDR3 is 17 amino acids long. V gave up 4 bases and J gave up 4 bases, with 19 bases separating them. The CDR3 region is CASSTGLKGRTTGELFF. CDR3 DNA sequence: TGTGCCAGTAGTACCGGACTAAAGGGACGGACCACCGGGGAGCTGTTTTTT.

This clonotype was observed at least ten times. The chain couples TRBV6-7 to TRBJ1-1; D unclear. TRBV6-7 is sorted into the ORF group, with uncertain function. The ends were cut back, 9 bases at V and 12 bases at J, with 14 bases in the middle. There are 10 residues in the CDR3. CDR3 amino acids: CASHQVASFF. The DNA for the CDR3 is TGTGCCAGTCACCAGGTGGCATCTTTCTTT.

This clonotype was counted only a few times. V usage is TRBV6-2 or TRBV6-3 and J usage is TRBJ2-7; a possible D gene is TRBD2 (5 bases). CDR1 and CDR2 (germline): MNHEY, SVGEGT. Trimming cost V 4 bases and J 3 bases, with 13 bases left between them. This CDR3 is 14 amino acids long. CDR3 nucleotides: TGTGCCAGCAGTTCCCCCCGAGGGCTCTACGAGCAGTACTTC. As protein: CASSSPRGLYEQYF.

The sample holds many counts of this clonotype. The chain recombines TRBV2 with TRBJ1-2; TRBD1 agrees at 8 bases. V shed 4 bases and J 2 bases; nucleotides not matched to a gene: 15. This CDR3 contains 18 residues. Germline V gene data show CDR1 as SNHLY and CDR2 as FYNNEI. Here the CDR3 reads CASSVPSKPGQENYGYTF. CDR3 DNA: TGTGCCAGCAGTGTCCCAAGCAAACCGGGACAGGAGAACTATGGCTACACCTTC.

The chain recombines TRBV12-3 or TRBV12-4 with TRBJ1-1; 7 positions match TRBD1. The CDR3 is 17 residues long. Germline trimming cut 7 bases from V and 1 base from J; bases unmatched to any gene: 15. This CDR3 is CASTRGRAGGENTEAFF. The CDR3 nucleotides are TGTGCCAGCACCCGGGGGAGGGCAGGGGGGGAGAACACTGAAGCTTTCTTT.

A remark on this clonotype: The junction departs from the called germline gene at one end, perhaps through a read error. The chain recombines TRBV7-9 with TRBJ2-7; 9 bases are a match to TRBD1. CDR3 length equals 13 residues. Germline CDR1 reads SEHNR; CDR2 reads FQNEAQ (reference sequence). The CDR3 loop is CGSSLDRGTEQYF. The CDR3 bases are TGTGGCAGCAGCTTAGACAGGGGGACCGAGCAGTACTTC.

V usage is TRBV12-3 or TRBV12-4 and J usage is TRBJ1-1; D unresolved. CDR3 length: 15 residues. V was cut by 4 bases and J by 3 bases, with 15 bases left in between. The CDR3 loop is CASSSLSWGYTEAFF. CDR3 coding DNA: TGTGCCAGCAGTTCTCTCAGCTGGGGTTACACTGAAGCTTTCTTT.

This clonotype appeared many times. The chain is built from TRBV7-8 and TRBJ2-2; D is uncertain. Germline CDR1 is SGHVS and CDR2 is FQNEAQ. The CDR3 is 16 residues long. V lost 3 bases and J 1 base, leaving 12 bases between the germline ends. CDR3 bases: TGTGCCAGCAGCTTCAAGCTCCAGAGGAACACCGGGGAGCTGTTTTTT. This codes for CASSFKLQRNTGELFF. Based on the CDR3 plus reference TRBV7-8 and TRBJ2-2, the full variable domain is GAGVSQSPRYKVAKRGQDVALRCDPISGHVSLFWYQQALGQGPEFLTYFQNEAQLDKSGLPSDRFFAERPEGSVSTLKIQRTQQEDSAVYLCASSFKLQRNTGELFFGEGSRLTVL.

This clonotype was detected ten times or more. The chain carries TRBV28 and TRBJ2-4; no clear D. Germline V gene sequence: CDR1 MDHEN, CDR2 SYDVKM. The V and J ends lost 5 bases and 3 bases respectively, with 14 bases between them. The CDR3 is made up of 15 amino acids. CDR3 sequence (DNA): TGTGCCAGCAGTCACGGCACTTTGGGCAAAAACATTCAGTACTTC. Translated: CASSHGTLGKNIQYF.

This clonotype was seen a single time. The DNA of the CDR3 is TGTGCCAGCAGTTACCGGCAGAAGTACGAGCAGTACTTC. Protein product: CASSYRQKYEQYF. The chain has TRBV6-5 and TRBJ2-7, with D unresolved. The V gene lost 2 bases and the J gene lost 4 bases, with 9 bases spanning the gap. CDR1 and CDR2 from the germline V gene are MNHEY and SVGAGI. CDR3 length equals 13 residues.

This clonotype was detected many times. The rearrangement links TRBV6-8 to TRBJ1-2, with D unresolved. Germline V lookup: CDR1 MNHGY, CDR2 SAAAGT. The germline V and J ends were trimmed by 6 bases and 4 bases, with 27 bases remaining between them. This CDR3 is built from 18 residues. The CDR3 DNA reads as TGTGCCAGCAGGAGAAGGACGTTGAGTGGTCGCATCTGCTATGGCTACACCTTC. Its protein product is CASRRRTLSGRICYGYTF.

This clonotype was counted at least ten times. This sequence joins TRBV28 and TRBJ2-2; D call uncertain. V lost 3 bases and J 6 bases, leaving 11 bases between the germline ends. The V gene's germline CDR1 is MDHEN and CDR2 SYDVKM. This CDR3 comprises 14 residues. The CDR3 bases are TGTGCCAGCAGTTTGAAGAGAGTCGCCGGGGAGCTGTTTTTT. Protein: CASSLKRVAGELFF.

This clonotype showed up many times. The chain employs TRBV28 and TRBJ1-1; 10 positions agree with TRBD1. The J segment lost 3 bases and the V segment lost 5 bases, leaving 12 bases of the junction unmatched. This CDR3 has 17 amino acids. The germline V gene encodes CDR1 MDHEN and CDR2 SYDVKM. The CDR3 loop reads CASSTRQGAWGDTEAFF. In DNA form, the CDR3 reads TGTGCCAGCAGTACCCGACAGGGGGCTTGGGGTGACACTGAAGCTTTCTTT.